These 29 T cell receptor beta chains came from one sample sequenced in a study of tumor-infiltrating lymphocytes in primary liver carcinoma. Starting material of 500 ng total RNA yielded TCR beta cDNA via a constant-region primer. Modified slightly, ARM-PCR produced TCR beta libraries over three nested multiplex PCR rounds. The first two PCR rounds used TRBV1-TRBV30 forward primers with a C-beta reverse primer, nine to ten cycles each. TCRdb reprocessed the multiplex PCR reads with MiXCR, giving one entry per CDR3 protein. The sample has roughly 53,000 distinct CDR3 sequences, over 65% seen once. Investigators took RNA and DNA out together from 20-30 mg of unsorted bulk tissue. The sequenced sample consisted of liver tumor tissue from sampling region 2. This sample's subset: tumor region T2, inferior pole. The receptors shown here come from a man in his forties with primary liver carcinoma and hepatitis B virus infection.

Details on this clonotype: Germline and junction disagree at one end, which may indicate a read error. The J gene is TRBJ2-7, the V gene TRBV6-1, with D tentatively TRBD1 or TRBD2 (6 bases each). CDR3 length: 15 amino acids. Germline V lookup: CDR1 MNHNS, CDR2 SASEGT. CDR3 sequence (DNA): TGTACCAGTACCCCTCGAAGGGGGGCGATACTCGAGCAGTACTTC. Translation: CTSTPRRGAILEQYF.

The chain couples TRBV5-5 to TRBJ2-7; TRBD1 is a possible D gene (5 bases). Germline CDR1 SGHKS, CDR2 YYEKEE (reference sequence). The CDR3 runs to 13 residues. V was cut by 6 bases and J by 7 bases, with 17 bases left in between. As DNA, the CDR3 is TGTGCCAGCAACTTAGATATCCAGGGAGAGCAGTACTTC. This codes for CASNLDIQGEQYF.

On this clonotype itself: The conserved phenylalanine or tryptophan normally closing the CDR3 is absent here, so this likely arose from a read error. The chain has TRBV12-5 and TRBJ2-1; the D is unclear. This CDR3 spans 12 amino acids. The V end was cut by 7 bases, the J end by 6 bases, with 10 bases between. Per the germline V gene, CDR1 is LGHNT and CDR2 is FRNRAP. The CDR3 is CASDTGGNEQFL. Here the CDR3 DNA reads TGTGCTAGTGACACCGGCGGCAATGAGCAGTTCTTA.

A note on this clonotype: Given the absence of the conserved phenylalanine or tryptophan at the CDR3 end, a read error is likely. This chain links TRBV14 with TRBJ2-2; perhaps TRBD1 as D (6 bases). Between the trimmed V and J ends, which lost 5 bases and 6 bases, there was a span of 16 bases. Per germline, CDR1 SGHDN and CDR2 FVKESK. The length of the CDR3 is 15 residues. The CDR3 nucleotides are TGTGCCAGCAGCACCTCAGGGGCTTCGGCCGGGGAGCTGTTTCTT. Protein product: CASSTSGASAGELFL.

To note about this clonotype: A junction boundary mismatches the germline segment, possibly from a read error. The gene calls are TRBV5-4 and TRBJ1-1, with D maybe TRBD1 (6 bases). From germline, CDR1 is SGHNT and CDR2 YYREEE (reference sequence). The CDR3 consists of 16 residues. CDR3 sequence reads: CVSSFGFGTRNTEAFF. The CDR3 DNA follows: TGTGTCAGCAGCTTTGGTTTCGGGACAAGGAACACTGAAGCTTTCTTT.

V and J are TRBV2 and TRBJ1-2, with 7 bases matching TRBD1. Germline values: CDR1 SNHLY, CDR2 FYNNEI. The ends lost 7 bases at V and 7 bases at J; junction bases unmatched: 9. The CDR3 spans 13 residues. CDR3 amino acids: CASTGTERCGYTF. In DNA form, the CDR3 reads TGTGCCAGCACCGGGACAGAGCGCTGTGGCTACACCTTC. Full variable domain (outside the CDR3, taken from reference TRBV2 and TRBJ1-2): EPEVTQTPSHQVTQMGQEVILRCVPISNHLYFYWYRQILGQKVEFLVSFYNNEISEKSEIFDDQFSVERPDGSNFTLKIRSTKLEDSAMYFCASTGTERCGYTFGSGTRLTVV.

Points on this clonotype: The junction and the germline gene differ at one end; a read error may be behind it. The rearrangement uses TRBV10-3 and TRBJ2-1; 9 nucleotides align to TRBD1. This CDR3 contains 15 residues. In germline, CDR1 is ENHRY, CDR2 SYGVKD. Here the CDR3 DNA reads TGTGGCATCAGCTCAGGACAGGGGACCTACAATGAGCAGTTCTTC. It translates to CGISSGQGTYNEQFF.

A remark on this clonotype: A read error is likely, as this CDR3 ends without the conserved phenylalanine or tryptophan. This chain uses TRBV11-2 with TRBJ2-1; TRBD2 agrees at 9 bases. V dropped 4 bases and J dropped 8; count of bases not matched to a gene: 12. The length of the CDR3 is 16 residues. From germline, CDR1 is SGHAT and CDR2 FQNNGV. CDR3 in amino acids: CASSSHPSGRIYEQFP. DNA of the CDR3: TGTGCCAGCAGCTCGCACCCCAGCGGGAGGATCTATGAGCAGTTCCCC.

A remark on this clonotype: This may stem from a read error, because a much larger clone lies one nucleotide away. This chain connects TRBV5-1 to TRBJ1-4; D is unresolved. Between the trimmed V and J ends, which lost 0 bases and 8 bases, there was a span of 11 bases. Germline values: CDR1 SGHRS, CDR2 YFSETQ. The CDR3 has 14 residues. The DNA for the CDR3 is TGCGCCAGCAGCTTGGGGCTGGGTAGAGAAAAACTGTTTTTT. Translating gives CASSLGLGREKLFF.

The rearrangement links TRBV6-5 to TRBJ2-5, with D possibly being TRBD1 (6 bases). V was cut by 4 bases and J by 1 base, with 13 bases left in between. In germline, CDR1 is MNHEY, CDR2 SVGAGI. CDR3 length equals 15 residues. As DNA, the CDR3 is TGTGCCAGCAGTTCGACTAACAGGGTCCAAGAGACCCAGTACTTC. As protein: CASSSTNRVQETQYF.

On this clonotype: An end of the junction does not agree with germline; a read error may underlie this. The V and J genes are TRBV7-2 and TRBJ2-2; the D gene is possibly TRBD2 (6 bases). There are 17 residues in the CDR3. Germline assignment: CDR1 SGHTA and CDR2 FQGNSA. This chain's CDR3 is CASSLYGGLTNIGELFF. In DNA form, the CDR3 reads TGTGCCAGCAGCTTATACGGAGGACTAACTAACATCGGGGAGCTGTTTTTT.

V usage is TRBV20-1 and J usage is TRBJ2-3, with 10 nucleotides matching TRBD2. V lost 3 bases and J lost 10; bases outside the gene matches: 13. In germline, CDR1 is DFQATT, CDR2 SNEGSKA (reference sequence). The CDR3 has 15 residues. The CDR3 spells CSASQSSGSMDAQYF. CDR3 nucleotides: TGCAGTGCTAGCCAGTCTAGCGGGAGTATGGATGCGCAGTATTTT.

As to this clonotype: Since the CDR3 does not end with the conserved phenylalanine or tryptophan, this likely comes from a read error. The chain uses TRBV11-2 and TRBJ2-1, with D possibly matching TRBD2 (5 bases). Germline lookup yields CDR1 SGHAT and CDR2 FQNNGV. There are 12 residues in the CDR3. The V gene lost 3 bases and the J gene lost 10 bases, with 10 bases spanning the gap. CDR3 region: CASSLRVREQFL. CDR3 DNA sequence: TGTGCCAGCAGCTTGAGGGTACGCGAGCAGTTCCTC.

This clonotype was counted only a few times. An end of the junction differs from the germline gene, which may be a read error. This rearrangement joins TRBV12-3 or TRBV12-4 to TRBJ2-1; tentative D call: TRBD1 (6 bases). The CDR3 extends over 13 amino acids. CDR3 residues: CDSSFTRGNEQFF. The CDR3 DNA reads as TGTGACAGCAGTTTTACAAGGGGGAATGAGCAGTTCTTC.

Turning to this clonotype: A much larger clone differs from this one at a single base, so this may be a read error. The chain couples TRBV13 to TRBJ2-5; no reliable D call. Germline values: CDR1 PRHDT, CDR2 FYEKMQ (reference sequence). CDR3 length: 14 residues. The germline V and J ends were trimmed by 5 bases and 3 bases, with 13 bases remaining between them. CDR3 residues: CASSIEAGEETQYF. For the CDR3, the DNA is TGTGCCAGCAGCATAGAGGCAGGAGAAGAGACCCAGTACTTC.

Worth noting for this clonotype: Germline and junction disagree at one end, which may indicate a read error. The rearrangement joins TRBV5-1 to TRBJ2-5, with a possible D match to TRBD2 (6 bases). This CDR3 contains 15 residues. Germline V lookup: CDR1 SGHRS, CDR2 YFSETQ. The CDR3 nucleotides read TGCGCCAGCATCTGGGGGGACTCGCCTACAGAGACCCAATACTTC. Translation: CASIWGDSPTETQYF.

In regard to this clonotype: Because the CDR3 is missing its conserved closing phenylalanine or tryptophan, this is likely a read error. The chain couples TRBV9 to TRBJ2-6; perhaps TRBD2 as D (5 bases). Germline V CDR1 and CDR2: SGDLS, YYNGEE. V was trimmed by 4 bases and J by 1 base, leaving 12 bases between them. The CDR3 loop spans 16 amino acids. CDR3 amino acids: CASSPPGVSGANVLTS. The CDR3 DNA is TGTGCCAGCAGCCCCCCCGGGGTTTCTGGGGCCAACGTCCTGACTTCC.

This clonotype was recorded once. The chain links TRBV6-5 to TRBJ1-6; TRBD1 is a possible D gene (6 bases). The CDR3 is made up of 17 amino acids. The germline V gene has CDR1 MNHEY and CDR2 SVGAGI. V shed 5 bases and J shed 4 bases, with 18 bases lying between them. Here the CDR3 DNA reads TGTGCCAGCAGTCTCATACACGGGACATTTTATAATTCACCCCTCCACTTT. Amino acids: CASSLIHGTFYNSPLHF.

This clonotype was observed once. The rearrangement links TRBV18 to TRBJ2-4; possible D gene TRBD2, 5 bases. The germline V and J ends were trimmed by 2 bases and 3 bases, with 11 bases remaining between them. CDR1 and CDR2 from the germline V gene are KGHSH and LQKENI. CDR3 length: 15 residues. CDR3 in DNA: TGTGCCAGCTCACCATTCACTAGGGACAAAAACATTCAGTACTTC. Amino acid sequence: CASSPFTRDKNIQYF.

A remark on this clonotype: One end of the junction varies from germline; a read error may be responsible. The chain couples TRBV29-1 to TRBJ2-5; D is possibly TRBD2 (5 bases). The germline V gene encodes CDR1 SQVTM and CDR2 ANQGSEA. The CDR3 contains 12 residues. CDR3 residues: CNVVGVGETQCF. The CDR3 region has the DNA TGCAACGTTGTCGGGGTGGGAGAGACCCAGTGCTTC.

This clonotype has a count of ten or more. V usage is TRBV6-5 and J usage is TRBJ2-7; 8 nucleotides agree with TRBD2. CDR3 length: 14 residues. The J segment lost 4 bases and the V segment lost 2 bases, leaving 4 bases of the junction unmatched. Germline CDR1 is MNHEY and CDR2 is SVGAGI. For the CDR3, the DNA is TGTGCCAGCAGTTACCGGGAGGGCCGGTACGAGCAGTACTTC. Encoded protein: CASSYREGRYEQYF.

For this clonotype: This is likely a read error, given that the CDR3 carries no conserved phenylalanine or tryptophan at its end. The chain combines TRBV6-1 with TRBJ1-3; possible D gene TRBD1, 6 bases. The germline gives CDR1 MNHNS, CDR2 SASEGT. This CDR3 has 15 amino acids. V lost 3 bases, J lost 1 base, and 10 bases lay in between. CDR3 loop: CASSDRTASGNTIYL. In DNA, the CDR3 is TGTGCCAGCAGTGATAGGACAGCGTCTGGAAACACCATATATCTT.

This clonotype occurred many times. This chain connects TRBV28 to TRBJ1-5; D unresolved. Germline CDR1 is MDHEN and CDR2 is SYDVKM. Trimming left V 6 bases short and J 5 bases short, with 11 bases between. This CDR3 has 13 residues. The CDR3 bases are TGTGCCAGCAGCGGACGGAATTATCAGCCCCAGCATTTT. This encodes CASSGRNYQPQHF. Drawing the rest from reference TRBV28 and TRBJ1-5, the complete variable domain is DVKVTQSSRYLVKRTGEKVFLECVQDMDHENMFWYRQDPGLGLRLIYFSYDVKMKEKGDIPEGYSVSREKKERFSLILESASTNQTSMYLCASSGRNYQPQHFGDGTRLSIL.

Only a few counts were recorded for this clonotype. A read error may be the cause here, since a much bigger clone is one base away. This chain uses TRBV28 with TRBJ1-4; D is perhaps TRBD1 (5 bases). Trimming cost V 3 bases and J 12 bases, with 14 bases left between them. CDR3 length: 13 amino acids. The germline V gene encodes CDR1 MDHEN and CDR2 SYDVKM. The CDR3 region is CASSLSWGEELFF. The CDR3 nucleotides read TGTGCCAGCAGTTTGTCGTGGGGCGAAGAACTGTTTTTT. Using reference TRBV28 and TRBJ1-4 for the parts outside the CDR3, the full variable domain is DVKVTQSSRYLVKRTGEKVFLECVQDMDHENMFWYRQDPGLGLRLIYFSYDVKMKEKGDIPEGYSVSREKKERFSLILESASTNQTSMYLCASSLSWGEELFFGSGTQLSVL.

On this clonotype itself: A read error may account for a junction end that differs from germline. The chain uses TRBV11-2 and TRBJ2-5; TRBD2 is a possible D gene (6 bases). Per the germline V gene, CDR1 is SGHAT and CDR2 is FQNNGV. The CDR3 loop spans 15 amino acids. As DNA, the CDR3 is TGTGCAGGCAGCTTAGGATTGGGGGGACGGGAGACCCAGAACTTC. This sequence encodes CAGSLGLGGRETQNF.

This clonotype has ten or more counts. The V gene is TRBV4-1, the J gene TRBJ2-2, with 7 bases fitting TRBD1. This CDR3 is built from 16 residues. Looked up from germline, CDR1 is MGHRA and CDR2 is YSYEKL. The J segment lost 4 bases and the V segment lost 6 bases, leaving 11 bases of the junction unmatched. CDR3 amino acids: CASRTNRGGRTGELFF. As DNA, the CDR3 is TGCGCCAGCAGGACAAACAGGGGTGGTCGCACCGGGGAGCTGTTTTTT.

This clonotype was observed a handful of times. This may come from a read error, since a much larger clone is one base off. V usage is TRBV5-1 and J usage is TRBJ1-1; 7 nucleotides agree with TRBD1. Germline assignment: CDR1 SGHRS and CDR2 YFSETQ. J lost 3 bases, V lost 3 bases, and 5 bases had no gene match. The CDR3 totals 14 residues. CDR3 nucleotide sequence: TGCGCCAGCAGCTCCCGGGACAGATACACTGAAGCTTTCTTT. The encoded protein is CASSSRDRYTEAFF.

Regarding this clonotype: The germline gene is not matched at one end of the junction; a read error may be the cause. The chain uses TRBV6-5 and TRBJ1-6; D may be TRBD1 (6 bases). Germline lookup yields CDR1 MNHEY and CDR2 SVGAGI. The CDR3 is 13 amino acids. This CDR3 reads CAIRGWYNSPLHF. For the CDR3, the DNA is TGTGCCATCAGGGGTTGGTATAATTCACCTCTCCACTTT.

This clonotype was seen only once. At one boundary the junction diverges from the germline segment, which might be a read error. The chain recombines TRBV11-2 with TRBJ2-1; 9 positions match TRBD2. The CDR3 runs 16 residues. CDR1 and CDR2 from the germline V gene are SGHAT and FQNNGV. The CDR3 is CANSYSSTGGRGGWFF. In DNA form, the CDR3 reads TGCGCCAACAGCTACTCTTCGACTGGCGGGAGGGGAGGCTGGTTCTTC.